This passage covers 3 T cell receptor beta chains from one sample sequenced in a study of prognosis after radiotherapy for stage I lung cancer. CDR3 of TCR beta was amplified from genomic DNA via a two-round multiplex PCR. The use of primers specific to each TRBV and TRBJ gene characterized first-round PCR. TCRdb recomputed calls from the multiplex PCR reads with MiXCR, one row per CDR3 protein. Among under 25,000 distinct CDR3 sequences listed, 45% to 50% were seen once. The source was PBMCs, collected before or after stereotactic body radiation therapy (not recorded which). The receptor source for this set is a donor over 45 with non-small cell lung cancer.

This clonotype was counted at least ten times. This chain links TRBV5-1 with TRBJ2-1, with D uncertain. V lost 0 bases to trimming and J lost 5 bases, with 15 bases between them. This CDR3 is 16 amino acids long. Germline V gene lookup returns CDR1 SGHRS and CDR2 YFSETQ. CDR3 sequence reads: CASSLASGSWNNEQFF. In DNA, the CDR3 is TGCGCCAGCAGCTTGGCCTCGGGCAGTTGGAACAATGAGCAGTTCTTC.

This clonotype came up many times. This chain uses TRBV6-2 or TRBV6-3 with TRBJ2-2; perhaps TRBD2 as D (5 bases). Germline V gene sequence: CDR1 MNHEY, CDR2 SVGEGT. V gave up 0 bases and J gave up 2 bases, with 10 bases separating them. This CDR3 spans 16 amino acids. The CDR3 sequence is CASSYSRRTNTGELFF. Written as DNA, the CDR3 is TGTGCCAGCAGTTACTCGCGGAGGACTAACACCGGGGAGCTGTTTTTT.

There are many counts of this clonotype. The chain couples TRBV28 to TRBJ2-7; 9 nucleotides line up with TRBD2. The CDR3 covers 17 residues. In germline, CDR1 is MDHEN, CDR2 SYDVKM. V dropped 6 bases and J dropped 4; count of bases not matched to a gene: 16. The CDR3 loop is CASSSLLTGTSLYEQYF. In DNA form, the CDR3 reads TGTGCCAGCAGCTCCCTATTAACCGGGACTAGCTTGTACGAGCAGTACTTC.